This TCR beta chain was recovered during a study of blood T cell repertoires in COVID-19. V was trimmed by 3 bases and J by 4 bases, leaving 13 bases between them. CDR1 is SGDLS, CDR2 YYNGEE, per germline. The CDR3 sequence is 14 residues long. Generated by immunoSEQ multiplex PCR, the TCRdb table keeps only in-frame clones and is missing some. The table shows around 100,000 clones, with around 92% occurring only once. V gene TRBV9 combines with J gene TRBJ1-1, with D possibly being TRBD1 (6 bases). Material for sequencing was peripheral blood. The clonotype was recovered from a man aged 18 to 30 with acute or convalescent COVID-19. CDR3 nucleotides: TGTGCCAGCAGCGCACAGGGTTGGGCCACTGAAGCTTTCTTT. It specifies CASSAQGWATEAFF.